A single sample gave rise to the 24 T cell receptor beta chains below, sequenced in a study of identical twins. One entry per CDR3 protein, called by TCRdb with MiXCR from the 5' RACE reads. Here the sample spans hundreds of thousands of distinct CDR3 sequences, 7.1% being singletons. The sample was also linked to a second study, of yellow fever vaccine responses in identical twins.

Sequenced input: PBMCs. The receptors shown here come from a woman under 30 in good health.

This clonotype was seen more than once but under ten times. The rearrangement links TRBV6-1 to TRBJ2-7; 7 bases match TRBD1. This CDR3 is 13 amino acids long. Germline V gene data show CDR1 as MNHNS and CDR2 as SASEGT. As DNA, the CDR3 is TGTGCGGTCCAAGGACAGGAACTCTACGAGCAGTACTTC. It specifies CAVQGQELYEQYF.

This clonotype was seen a handful of times. The chain joins TRBV10-3 to TRBJ1-6, with unresolved D. The germline V and J ends were trimmed by 10 bases and 0 bases, with 16 bases remaining between them. Germline V gene lookup returns CDR1 ENHRY and CDR2 SYGVKD. This CDR3 contains 16 residues. The CDR3 sequence is CASTSGSSSYNSPLHF. The CDR3 region has the DNA TGTGCCAGCACGAGTGGAAGCAGCTCCTATAATTCACCCCTCCACTTT.

This chain links TRBV10-3 with TRBJ2-3, with D possibly TRBD2 on 5 matching bases. The CDR3 covers 10 residues. The germline V and J ends were trimmed by 9 bases and 4 bases, with 5 bases remaining between them. Germline V gene data show CDR1 as ENHRY and CDR2 as SYGVKD. CDR3 residues: CAMGADTQYF. In DNA, the CDR3 is TGTGCCATGGGAGCAGATACGCAGTATTTT.

This clonotype was seen a handful of times. An end of the junction differs from the germline gene, which may be a read error. The rearrangement uses TRBV15 and TRBJ2-1, with TRBD2 identical over 14 bases. Germline CDR1 LNHNV, CDR2 YYDKDF (reference sequence). CDR3 length equals 15 residues. The CDR3 region has the DNA TGTGCCACCAGCAGAGATAGGGGACTAGCGGGGGCCCAGAGCTTC. It translates to CATSRDRGLAGAQSF.

This clonotype has a handful of counts. The genes are TRBV7-6 and TRBJ2-3, with TRBD2 identical over 8 bases. CDR3 length: 15 amino acids. V dropped 2 bases and J dropped 4; count of bases not matched to a gene: 5. Germline V gene sequence: CDR1 SGHVS, CDR2 FNYEAQ. CDR3 amino acids: CASSLSAGVADTQYF. Written as DNA, the CDR3 is TGTGCCAGCAGCTTATCAGCGGGAGTAGCAGATACGCAGTATTTT. Using reference TRBV7-6 and TRBJ2-3 for the parts outside the CDR3, the full variable domain is GAGVSQSPRYKVTKRGQDVALRCDPISGHVSLYWYRQALGQGPEFLTYFNYEAQQDKSGLPNDRFSAERPEGSISTLTIQRTEQRDSAMYRCASSLSAGVADTQYFGPGTRLTVL.

This clonotype was seen repeatedly, ten times or more. V usage is TRBV24-1 and J usage is TRBJ1-5; no reliable D call. Deletions cut 2 bases from V and 3 bases from J, with 4 bases between. The CDR3 is made up of 13 amino acids. CDR1 is KGHDR and CDR2 is SFDVKD in the germline V gene. The CDR3 DNA reads TGTGCCACCAGTGATTCCCTCAATCAGCCCCAGCATTTT. Protein: CATSDSLNQPQHF.

In its sample, this clonotype was seen a few times. V usage is TRBV12-3 or TRBV12-4 and J usage is TRBJ2-1; D call uncertain. Trimming took 4 bases from V and 6 from J, leaving 16 bases between them. This CDR3 has 15 amino acids. CDR3 nucleotides: TGTGCCAGCAGTTCCACTCGGCTCGGGCCCAATGAGCAGTTCTTC. As protein: CASSSTRLGPNEQFF.

The chain is built from TRBV3-1 and TRBJ2-5, with D perhaps matching TRBD1 or TRBD2 (5 bases each). The CDR3 has 17 residues. From germline, CDR1 is LGHDT and CDR2 YNNKEL (reference sequence). The V and J ends lost 4 bases and 3 bases respectively, with 21 bases between them. This CDR3 is CASSRRAGVLGEETQYF. The CDR3 DNA follows: TGTGCCAGCAGCCGCCGGGCCGGGGTCTTGGGGGAAGAGACCCAGTACTTC.

This clonotype was picked up a small number of times. The J gene is TRBJ2-7, the V gene TRBV20-1; 13 bases align to TRBD2. The CDR3 spans 18 residues. CDR1 is DFQATT, CDR2 SNEGSKA, per germline (reference sequence). Losses at the gene ends were 6 bases for V and 6 bases for J; bases not matched to a gene: 20. CDR3 sequence (DNA): TGCAGTGCATTGACAGGGACTAGCGGGACCTTACTCCTCGGCGAGCAGTACTTC. Amino acid sequence: CSALTGTSGTLLLGEQYF.

Only a few counts were recorded for this clonotype. CDR3 DNA sequence: TGTGCCAGCAGCCAGGGCACAGAGCAAGAGACCCAGTACTTC. Residues: CASSQGTEQETQYF. This chain links TRBV7-8 with TRBJ2-5; D is possibly TRBD1 (5 bases). V lost 5 bases to trimming and J lost 2 bases, with 12 bases between them. The CDR3 extends over 14 amino acids. The germline gives CDR1 SGHVS, CDR2 FQNEAQ. Full variable domain (rest looked up from reference TRBV7-8 and TRBJ2-5): GAGVSQSPRYKVAKRGQDVALRCDPISGHVSLFWYQQALGQGPEFLTYFQNEAQLDKSGLPSDRFFAERPEGSVSTLKIQRTQQEDSAVYLCASSQGTEQETQYFGPGTRLLVL.

This clonotype was seen ten or more times. The genes are TRBV29-1 and TRBJ2-5, with a tentative D call TRBD2 (6 bases). Trimming took off 5 bases at V and 0 bases at J, with 22 bases between the two ends. CDR1 and CDR2 (germline): SQVTM, ANQGSEA. There are 17 residues in the CDR3. Written as DNA, the CDR3 is TGCAGCGTTCGGGTTCAATCGGCGGGGAAGTACCAAGAGACCCAGTACTTC. It is translated as CSVRVQSAGKYQETQYF.

This clonotype came up many times. J is TRBJ2-3 and V is TRBV15; D possibly corresponds to TRBD2 (6 bases). Trimming removed 5 bases from V and 6 bases from J, with 6 bases in between. Germline loops: CDR1 LNHNV, CDR2 YYDKDF (reference sequence). The CDR3 runs 11 residues. The chain's CDR3 is CATSGGDTQYF. CDR3 nucleotides: TGTGCCACCAGCGGAGGGGATACGCAGTATTTT.

This clonotype was detected only a few times. V is TRBV6-1 and J is TRBJ1-1, with D maybe TRBD1 (6 bases). Trimming stripped 4 bases from V and 6 bases from J, with 18 bases between. Per the germline V gene, CDR1 is MNHNS and CDR2 is SASEGT. This CDR3 is built from 15 residues. CDR3 sequence reads: CASSGRDTPKAEAFF. The CDR3 DNA reads TGTGCCAGCAGTGGAAGGGACACCCCGAAGGCTGAAGCTTTCTTT.

V gene TRBV7-6 combines with J gene TRBJ2-3; perhaps TRBD1 as D (6 bases). Germline assignment: CDR1 SGHVS and CDR2 FNYEAQ. The length of the CDR3 is 13 residues. Trimming took off 7 bases at V and 7 bases at J, with 15 bases between the two ends. The CDR3 protein is CASTGQLDNTQYF. In DNA, the CDR3 is TGTGCCAGCACCGGACAGTTAGACAATACGCAGTATTTT.

This clonotype showed up just a few times. The genes are TRBV5-1 and TRBJ2-6; the D call may be TRBD1 or TRBD2 (6 bases each). Trimming shortened V by 0 bases and J by 0 bases, and 19 bases separated the two germline ends. CDR1 is SGHRS, CDR2 YFSETQ, per germline. The CDR3 totals 20 residues. The CDR3 DNA is TGCGCCAGCAGCTTGGCACAGGGAGGACAAAATTTCTCTGGGGCCAACGTCCTGACTTTC. Its translation: CASSLAQGGQNFSGANVLTF.

This clonotype was detected ten times or more. This chain links TRBV29-1 with TRBJ1-1; D is undetermined. The V end was cut by 6 bases, the J end by 6 bases, with 17 bases between. This CDR3 has 13 amino acids. The germline V gene encodes CDR1 SQVTM and CDR2 ANQGSEA. The CDR3 DNA reads as TGCAGCGTGGTGGCTGTGTTAGGCGCTGAAGCTTTCTTT. It translates to CSVVAVLGAEAFF.

CDR3 loop: CASSLSTSGIDTQYF. CDR3 nucleotides: TGTGCCAGCAGTTTAAGTACTAGCGGGATTGATACGCAGTATTTT. The chain combines TRBV12-3 or TRBV12-4 with TRBJ2-3, with TRBD2 identical over 10 bases. Trimming removed 2 bases from V and 6 bases from J; junction bases left unmatched: 5. This CDR3 has 15 amino acids.

V and J are TRBV3-1 and TRBJ2-7; tentative D call: TRBD2 (5 bases). Trimming left V 0 bases short and J 2 bases short, with 11 bases between. The CDR3 contains 15 residues. Germline V CDR1 and CDR2: LGHDT, YNNKEL (reference sequence). The CDR3 loop is CASSQDSRETYEQYF. CDR3 DNA: TGTGCCAGCAGCCAAGATTCCCGGGAAACCTACGAGCAGTACTTC.

This clonotype was observed a handful of times. The chain uses TRBV12-3 or TRBV12-4 and TRBJ1-1; D possibly corresponds to TRBD1 (6 bases). The CDR3 totals 12 residues. Trimming took off 6 bases at V and 3 bases at J, with 8 bases between the two ends. The CDR3 DNA is TGTGCCAGCAGAACAGGGTACACTGAAGCTTTCTTT. It specifies CASRTGYTEAFF.

This chain links TRBV29-1 with TRBJ2-1; no clear D. This CDR3 contains 15 residues. Germline values: CDR1 SQVTM, CDR2 ANQGSEA. Trimming left V 0 bases short and J 4 bases short, with 13 bases between. CDR3 nucleotide sequence: TGCAGCGTTGAAGATGTAAAGGGTGGTTACAATGAGCAGTTCTTC. Translating it yields CSVEDVKGGYNEQFF.

This clonotype has just a few counts. The chain joins TRBV6-5 to TRBJ1-5; TRBD1 matches at 8 bases. V lost 3 bases, J lost 6 bases, and 7 bases stayed unmatched. The length of the CDR3 is 15 residues. Germline V gives CDR1 MNHEY, CDR2 SVGAGI. This CDR3 reads CASSYTGGRGQPQHF. The CDR3 nucleotides read TGTGCCAGCAGTTATACAGGGGGGCGCGGTCAGCCCCAGCATTTT.

This clonotype was seen repeatedly, ten times or more. The V and J genes are TRBV6-5 and TRBJ2-6, with 11 bases aligning to TRBD1. Germline CDR1 and CDR2: MNHEY and SVGAGI. The CDR3 is 18 amino acids. The junction had 1 base not matched to a gene; V was cut back by 0 bases and J by 0 bases. The CDR3 coding sequence is TGTGCCAGCAGTTACTCCGGGACAGGGGGCTCTGGGGCCAACGTCCTGACTTTC. It specifies CASSYSGTGGSGANVLTF.

This clonotype was counted at least ten times. V and J are TRBV19 and TRBJ2-7; 9 positions agree with TRBD1. V was pared by 5 bases and J by 0 bases, with 8 bases of the junction left unmatched. This CDR3 comprises 16 residues. Germline lookup yields CDR1 LNHDA and CDR2 SQIVND (reference sequence). The CDR3 reads CASSVAGTGISYEQYF. CDR3 coding DNA: TGTGCCAGTAGTGTAGCAGGGACAGGGATCTCCTACGAGCAGTACTTC.

A few counts support this clonotype. This sequence joins TRBV5-1 and TRBJ1-2, with TRBD1 matching 7 bases. CDR1 SGHRS and CDR2 YFSETQ come from the germline V gene. Trimming cost V 4 bases and J 4 bases; bases outside gene matches: 10. The CDR3 covers 15 residues. CDR3 in DNA: TGCGCCAGCAGCCTCCAGGGGGAGAGTCCCTATGGCTACACCTTC. It is translated as CASSLQGESPYGYTF.